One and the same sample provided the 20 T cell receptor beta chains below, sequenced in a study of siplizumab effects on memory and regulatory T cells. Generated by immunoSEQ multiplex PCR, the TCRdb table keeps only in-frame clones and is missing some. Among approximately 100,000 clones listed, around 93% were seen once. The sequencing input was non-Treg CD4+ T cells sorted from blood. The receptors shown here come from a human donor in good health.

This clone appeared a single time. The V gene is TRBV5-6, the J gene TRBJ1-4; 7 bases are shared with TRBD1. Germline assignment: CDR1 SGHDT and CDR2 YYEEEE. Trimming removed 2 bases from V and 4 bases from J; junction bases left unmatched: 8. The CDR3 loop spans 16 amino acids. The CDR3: CASSLPAGGSNEKLFF. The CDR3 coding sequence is TGTGCCAGCAGCTTACCAGCAGGGGGAAGTAATGAAAAACTGTTTTTT.

This CDR3 is CASSWTGDSPLHF. The CDR3 DNA sequence: TGTGCCAGCAGCTGGACAGGGGATTCACCCCTCCACTTT. V usage is TRBV14 and J usage is TRBJ1-6, with 9 bases fitting TRBD1. Germline CDR1 SGHDN, CDR2 FVKESK. J lost 8 bases, V lost 5 bases, and 1 base had no gene match. This CDR3 is built from 13 residues.

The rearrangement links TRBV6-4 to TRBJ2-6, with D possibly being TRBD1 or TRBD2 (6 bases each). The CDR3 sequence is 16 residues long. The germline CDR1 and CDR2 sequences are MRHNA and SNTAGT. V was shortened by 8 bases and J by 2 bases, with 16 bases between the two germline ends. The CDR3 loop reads CASGEQGGAGANVLTF. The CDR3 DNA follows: TGTGCCAGCGGAGAACAGGGAGGTGCTGGGGCCAACGTCCTGACTTTC.

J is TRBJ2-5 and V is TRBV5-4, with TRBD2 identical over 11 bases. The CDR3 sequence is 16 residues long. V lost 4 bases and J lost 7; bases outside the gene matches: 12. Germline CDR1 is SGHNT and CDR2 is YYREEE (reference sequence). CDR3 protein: CASSPDLAGGGGTQYF. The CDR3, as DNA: TGTGCCAGCAGCCCCGACCTAGCGGGGGGTGGGGGGACCCAGTACTTC.

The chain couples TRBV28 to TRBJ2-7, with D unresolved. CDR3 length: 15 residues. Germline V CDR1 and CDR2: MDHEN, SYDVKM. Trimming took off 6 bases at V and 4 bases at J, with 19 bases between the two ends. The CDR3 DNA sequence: TGTGCCAGCAGCCCCAGACCGCCCCCGAGTTACGAGCAGTACTTC. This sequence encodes CASSPRPPPSYEQYF. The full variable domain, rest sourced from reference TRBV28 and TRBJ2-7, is DVKVTQSSRYLVKRTGEKVFLECVQDMDHENMFWYRQDPGLGLRLIYFSYDVKMKEKGDIPEGYSVSREKKERFSLILESASTNQTSMYLCASSPRPPPSYEQYFGPGTRLTVT.

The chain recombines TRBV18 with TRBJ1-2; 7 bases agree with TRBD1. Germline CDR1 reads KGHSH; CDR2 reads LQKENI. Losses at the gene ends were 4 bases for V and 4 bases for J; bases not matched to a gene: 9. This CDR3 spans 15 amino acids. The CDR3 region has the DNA TGTGCCAGCTCACTTCAAGGGGGCGCCGGCTATGGCTACACCTTC. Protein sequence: CASSLQGGAGYGYTF.

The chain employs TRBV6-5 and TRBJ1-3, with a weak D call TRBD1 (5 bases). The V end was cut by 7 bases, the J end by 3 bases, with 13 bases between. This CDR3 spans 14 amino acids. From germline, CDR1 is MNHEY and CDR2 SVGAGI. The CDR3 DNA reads TGTGCCAGCACCCGGGGGACCAGTGGAAACACCATATATTTT. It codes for CASTRGTSGNTIYF.

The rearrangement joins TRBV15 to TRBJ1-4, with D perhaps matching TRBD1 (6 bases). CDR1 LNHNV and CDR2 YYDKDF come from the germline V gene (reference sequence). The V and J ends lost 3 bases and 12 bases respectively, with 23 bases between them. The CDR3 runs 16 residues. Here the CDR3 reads CATSRAQGLGGTELFF. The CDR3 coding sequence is TGTGCCACCAGCAGGGCACAGGGTTTGGGAGGTACTGAACTGTTTTTT.

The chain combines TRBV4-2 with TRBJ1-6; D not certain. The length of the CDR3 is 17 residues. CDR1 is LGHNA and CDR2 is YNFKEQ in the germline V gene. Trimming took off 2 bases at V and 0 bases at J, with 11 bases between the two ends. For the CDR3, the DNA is TGTGCCAGCAGCCAATCCCGGATGAGCTCCTATAATTCACCCCTCCACTTT. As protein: CASSQSRMSSYNSPLHF.

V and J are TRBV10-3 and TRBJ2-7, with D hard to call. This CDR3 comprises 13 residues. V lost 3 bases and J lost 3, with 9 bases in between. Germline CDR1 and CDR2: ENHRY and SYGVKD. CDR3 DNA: TGTGCCATCAGTGACGCCCGAGGCTACGAGCAGTACTTC. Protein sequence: CAISDARGYEQYF.

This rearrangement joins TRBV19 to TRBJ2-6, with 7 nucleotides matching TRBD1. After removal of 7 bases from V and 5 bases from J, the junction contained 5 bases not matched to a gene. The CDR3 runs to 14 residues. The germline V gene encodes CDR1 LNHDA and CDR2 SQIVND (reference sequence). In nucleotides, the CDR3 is TGTGCCAGTACGACAGGGAACTGGGCCAACGTCCTGACTTTC. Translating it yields CASTTGNWANVLTF.

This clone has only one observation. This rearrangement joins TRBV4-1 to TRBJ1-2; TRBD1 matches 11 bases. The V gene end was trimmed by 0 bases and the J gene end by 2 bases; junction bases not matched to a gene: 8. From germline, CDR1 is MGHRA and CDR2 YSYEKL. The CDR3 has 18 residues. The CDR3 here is CASSQDIPRTGGNYGYTF. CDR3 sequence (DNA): TGCGCCAGCAGCCAAGATATCCCAAGGACAGGGGGCAACTATGGCTACACCTTC.

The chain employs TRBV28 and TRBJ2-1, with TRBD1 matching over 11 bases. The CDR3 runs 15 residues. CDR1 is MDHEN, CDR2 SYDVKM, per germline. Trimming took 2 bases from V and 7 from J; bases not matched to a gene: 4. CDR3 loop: CASSLPGTGGNEQFF. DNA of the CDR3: TGTGCCAGCAGTTTACCCGGGACAGGGGGTAATGAGCAGTTCTTC.

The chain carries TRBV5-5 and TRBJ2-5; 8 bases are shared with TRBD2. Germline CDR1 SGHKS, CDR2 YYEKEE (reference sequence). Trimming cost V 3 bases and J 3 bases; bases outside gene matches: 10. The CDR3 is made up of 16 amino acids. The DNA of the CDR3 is TGTGCCAGCAGCTCACTTGTGGGACTAGTGGAAGAGACCCAGTACTTC. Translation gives CASSSLVGLVEETQYF.

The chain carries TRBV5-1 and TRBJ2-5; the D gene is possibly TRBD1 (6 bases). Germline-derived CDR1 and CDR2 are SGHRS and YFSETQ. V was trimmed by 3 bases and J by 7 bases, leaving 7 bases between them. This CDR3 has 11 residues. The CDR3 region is CASSSGVTQYF. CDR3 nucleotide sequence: TGCGCCAGCAGCTCAGGGGTGACCCAGTACTTC.

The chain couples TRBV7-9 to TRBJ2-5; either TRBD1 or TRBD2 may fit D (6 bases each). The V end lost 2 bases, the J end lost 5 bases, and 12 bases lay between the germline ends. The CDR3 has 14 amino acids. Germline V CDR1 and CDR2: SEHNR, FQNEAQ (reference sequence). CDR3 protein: CASSLRGEWETQYF. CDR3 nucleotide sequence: TGTGCCAGCAGCTTAAGGGGGGAATGGGAGACCCAGTACTTC.

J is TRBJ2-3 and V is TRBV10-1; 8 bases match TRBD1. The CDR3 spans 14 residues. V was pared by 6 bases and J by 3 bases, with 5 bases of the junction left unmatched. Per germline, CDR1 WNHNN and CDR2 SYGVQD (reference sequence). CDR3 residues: CASRDRQGTDTQYF. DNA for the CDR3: TGCGCCAGCAGGGACCGACAGGGGACAGATACGCAGTATTTT.

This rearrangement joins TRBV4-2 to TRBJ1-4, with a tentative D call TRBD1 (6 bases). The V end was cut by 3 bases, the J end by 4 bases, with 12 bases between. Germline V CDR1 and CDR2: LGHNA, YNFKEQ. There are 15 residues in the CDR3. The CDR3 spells CASSQLGQVNEKLFF. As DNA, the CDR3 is TGTGCCAGCAGCCAGCTGGGACAAGTTAATGAAAAACTGTTTTTT.

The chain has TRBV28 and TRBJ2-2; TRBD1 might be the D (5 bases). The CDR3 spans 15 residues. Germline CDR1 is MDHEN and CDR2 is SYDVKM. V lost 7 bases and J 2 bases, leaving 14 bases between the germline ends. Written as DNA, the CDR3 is TGTGCCAGCACCACAGGTTCTTCAAACACCGGGGAGCTGTTTTTT. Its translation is CASTTGSSNTGELFF.

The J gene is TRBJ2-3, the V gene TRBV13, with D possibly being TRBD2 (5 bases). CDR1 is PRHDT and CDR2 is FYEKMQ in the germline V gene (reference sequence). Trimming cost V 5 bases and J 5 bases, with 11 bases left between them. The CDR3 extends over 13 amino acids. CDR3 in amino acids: CASSAPREDTQYF. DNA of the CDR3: TGTGCCAGCAGCGCCCCCCGGGAAGATACGCAGTATTTT.